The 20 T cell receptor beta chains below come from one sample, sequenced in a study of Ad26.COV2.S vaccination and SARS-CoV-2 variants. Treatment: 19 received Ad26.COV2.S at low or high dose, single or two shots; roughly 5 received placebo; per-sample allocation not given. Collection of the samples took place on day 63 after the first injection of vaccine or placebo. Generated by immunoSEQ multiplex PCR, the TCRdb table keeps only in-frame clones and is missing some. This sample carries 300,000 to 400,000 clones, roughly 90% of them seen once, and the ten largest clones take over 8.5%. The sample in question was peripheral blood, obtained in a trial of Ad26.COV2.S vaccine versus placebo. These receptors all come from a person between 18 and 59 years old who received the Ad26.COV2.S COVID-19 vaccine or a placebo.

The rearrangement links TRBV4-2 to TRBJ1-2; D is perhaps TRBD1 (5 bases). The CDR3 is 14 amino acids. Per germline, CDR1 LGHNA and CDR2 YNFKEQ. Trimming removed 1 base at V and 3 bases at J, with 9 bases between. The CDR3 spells CASSQGGRYYGYTF. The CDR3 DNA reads TGTGCCAGCAGCCAAGGGGGCCGGTACTATGGCTACACCTTC.

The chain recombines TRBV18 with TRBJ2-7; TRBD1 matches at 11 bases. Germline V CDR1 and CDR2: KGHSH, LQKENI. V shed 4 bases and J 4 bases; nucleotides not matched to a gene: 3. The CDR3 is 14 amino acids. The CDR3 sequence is CASSRDRGAYEQYF. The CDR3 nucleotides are TGTGCCAGCTCACGGGACAGGGGGGCGTACGAGCAGTACTTC.

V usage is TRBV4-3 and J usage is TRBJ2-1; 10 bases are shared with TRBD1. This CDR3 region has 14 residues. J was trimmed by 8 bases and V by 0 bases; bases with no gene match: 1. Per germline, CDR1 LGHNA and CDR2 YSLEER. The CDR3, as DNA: TGCGCCAGCAGCCAAGATGGGACAGGGGATGAGCAGTTCTTC. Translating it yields CASSQDGTGDEQFF.

CDR3 DNA: TGTGCCAGCAGTGAAGCACAGCTGCTCTCCTACGAGCAGTACTTC. Its translation: CASSEAQLLSYEQYF. The chain uses TRBV2 and TRBJ2-7; D is uncertain. The germline V gene has CDR1 SNHLY and CDR2 FYNNEI. The CDR3 length is 15 residues. Between the trimmed V and J ends, which lost 0 bases and 0 bases, there was a span of 9 bases.

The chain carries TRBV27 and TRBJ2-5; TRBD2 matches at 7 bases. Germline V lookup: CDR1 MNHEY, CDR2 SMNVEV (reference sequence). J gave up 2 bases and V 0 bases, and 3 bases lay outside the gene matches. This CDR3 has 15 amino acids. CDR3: CASSLSSSGQETQYF. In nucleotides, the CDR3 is TGTGCCAGCAGTTTATCCTCTAGCGGACAAGAGACCCAGTACTTC.

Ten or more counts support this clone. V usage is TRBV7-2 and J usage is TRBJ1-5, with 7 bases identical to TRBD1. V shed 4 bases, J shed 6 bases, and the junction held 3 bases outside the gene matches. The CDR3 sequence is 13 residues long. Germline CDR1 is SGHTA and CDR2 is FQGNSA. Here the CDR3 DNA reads TGTGCCAGCAGCTGGCAGGGGGGTCAGCCCCAGCATTTT. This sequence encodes CASSWQGGQPQHF.

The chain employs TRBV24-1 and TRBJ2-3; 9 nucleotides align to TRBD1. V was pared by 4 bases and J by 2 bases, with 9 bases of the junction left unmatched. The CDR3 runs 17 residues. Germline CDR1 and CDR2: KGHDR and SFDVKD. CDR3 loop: CATSEPHRGRNTDTQYF. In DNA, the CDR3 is TGTGCCACCAGTGAACCTCACAGGGGGCGGAACACAGATACGCAGTATTTT.

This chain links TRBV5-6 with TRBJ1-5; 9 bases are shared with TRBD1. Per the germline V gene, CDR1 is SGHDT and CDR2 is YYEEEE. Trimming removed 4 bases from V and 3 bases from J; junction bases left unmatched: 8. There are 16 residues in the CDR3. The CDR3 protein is CASSLRTGALNQPQHF. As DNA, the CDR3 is TGTGCCAGCAGCCTACGGACAGGGGCGCTCAATCAGCCCCAGCATTTT.

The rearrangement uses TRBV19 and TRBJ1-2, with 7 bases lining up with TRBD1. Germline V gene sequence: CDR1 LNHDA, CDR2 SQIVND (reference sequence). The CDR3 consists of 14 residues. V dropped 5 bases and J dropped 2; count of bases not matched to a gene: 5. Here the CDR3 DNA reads TGTGCCAGTAGTGTAACAGGGGAAAACTATGGCTACACCTTC. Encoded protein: CASSVTGENYGYTF. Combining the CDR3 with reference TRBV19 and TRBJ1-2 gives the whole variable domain DGGITQSPKYLFRKEGQNVTLSCEQNLNHDAMYWYRQDPGQGLRLIYYSQIVNDFQKGDIAEGYSVSREKKESFPLTVTSAQKNPTAFYLCASSVTGENYGYTFGSGTRLTVV.

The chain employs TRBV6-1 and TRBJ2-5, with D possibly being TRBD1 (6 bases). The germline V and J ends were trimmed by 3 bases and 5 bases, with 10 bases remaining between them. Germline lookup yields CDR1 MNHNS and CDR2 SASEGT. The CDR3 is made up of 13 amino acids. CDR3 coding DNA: TGTGCCAGCAGTGATACAGGGTGGGAGACCCAGTACTTC. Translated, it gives CASSDTGWETQYF.

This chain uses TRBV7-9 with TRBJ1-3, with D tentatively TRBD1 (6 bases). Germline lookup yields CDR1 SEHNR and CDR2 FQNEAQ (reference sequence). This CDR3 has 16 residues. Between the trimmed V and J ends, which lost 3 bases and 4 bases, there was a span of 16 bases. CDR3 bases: TGTGCCAGCAGCTTTGGGCGGGGGCCGTCCGGAAACACCATATATTTT. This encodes CASSFGRGPSGNTIYF.

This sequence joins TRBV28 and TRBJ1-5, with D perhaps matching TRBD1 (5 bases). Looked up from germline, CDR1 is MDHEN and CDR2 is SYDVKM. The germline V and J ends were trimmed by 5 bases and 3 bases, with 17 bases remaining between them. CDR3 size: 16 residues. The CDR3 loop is CASSPRGGEVNQPQHF. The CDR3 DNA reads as TGTGCCAGCAGTCCCCGGGGGGGGGAGGTCAATCAGCCCCAGCATTTT.

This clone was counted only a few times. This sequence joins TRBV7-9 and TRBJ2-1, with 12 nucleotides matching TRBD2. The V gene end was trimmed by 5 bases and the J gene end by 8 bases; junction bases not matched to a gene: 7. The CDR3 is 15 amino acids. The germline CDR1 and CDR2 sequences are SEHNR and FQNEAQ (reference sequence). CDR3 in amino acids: CASSPTSGSGDEQFF. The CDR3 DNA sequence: TGTGCCAGCAGCCCGACTAGCGGGAGCGGCGATGAGCAGTTCTTC.

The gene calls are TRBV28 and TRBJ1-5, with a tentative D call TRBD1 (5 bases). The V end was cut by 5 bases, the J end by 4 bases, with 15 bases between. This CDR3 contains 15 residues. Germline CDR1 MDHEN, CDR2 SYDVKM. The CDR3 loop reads CASSPPRGGNQPQHF. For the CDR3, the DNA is TGTGCCAGCAGTCCCCCTCGTGGGGGTAATCAGCCCCAGCATTTT. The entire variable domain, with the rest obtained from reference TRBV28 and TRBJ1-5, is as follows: DVKVTQSSRYLVKRTGEKVFLECVQDMDHENMFWYRQDPGLGLRLIYFSYDVKMKEKGDIPEGYSVSREKKERFSLILESASTNQTSMYLCASSPPRGGNQPQHFGDGTRLSIL.

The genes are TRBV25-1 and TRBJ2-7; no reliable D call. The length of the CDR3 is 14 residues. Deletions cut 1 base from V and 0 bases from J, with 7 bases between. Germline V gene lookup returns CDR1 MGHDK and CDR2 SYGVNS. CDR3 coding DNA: TGTGCCAGCAGTGAATCCCCCCTCTCCTACGAGCAGTACTTC. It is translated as CASSESPLSYEQYF.

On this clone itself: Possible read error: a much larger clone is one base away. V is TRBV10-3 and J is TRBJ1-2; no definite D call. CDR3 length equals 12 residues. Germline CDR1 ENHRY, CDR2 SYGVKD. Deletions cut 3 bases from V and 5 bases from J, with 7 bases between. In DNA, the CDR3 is TGTGCCATCAGTGACGCAGAGTATGGCTACACCTTC. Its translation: CAISDAEYGYTF.

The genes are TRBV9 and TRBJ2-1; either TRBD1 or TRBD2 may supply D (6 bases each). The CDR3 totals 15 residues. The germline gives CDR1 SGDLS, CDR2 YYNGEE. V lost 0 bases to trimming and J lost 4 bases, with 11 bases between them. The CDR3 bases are TGTGCCAGCAGCGTAGAGGGGGGTACGTACAATGAGCAGTTCTTC. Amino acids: CASSVEGGTYNEQFF.

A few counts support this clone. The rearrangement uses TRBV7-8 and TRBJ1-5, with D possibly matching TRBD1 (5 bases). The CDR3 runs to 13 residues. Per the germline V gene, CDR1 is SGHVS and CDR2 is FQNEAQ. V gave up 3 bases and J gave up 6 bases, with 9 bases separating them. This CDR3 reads CASSLGDGQPQHF. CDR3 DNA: TGTGCCAGCAGCTTGGGGGACGGTCAGCCCCAGCATTTT.

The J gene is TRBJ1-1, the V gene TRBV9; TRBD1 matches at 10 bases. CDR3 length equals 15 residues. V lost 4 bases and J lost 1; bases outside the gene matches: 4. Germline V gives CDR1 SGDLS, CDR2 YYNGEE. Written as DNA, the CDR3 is TGTGCCAGCAGCCCCTGGACAGGGGGGAACACTGAAGCTTTCTTT. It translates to CASSPWTGGNTEAFF.

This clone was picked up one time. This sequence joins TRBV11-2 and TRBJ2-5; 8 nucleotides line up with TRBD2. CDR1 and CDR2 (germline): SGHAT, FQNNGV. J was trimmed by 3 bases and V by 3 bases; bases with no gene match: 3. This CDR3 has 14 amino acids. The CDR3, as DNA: TGTGCCAGCAGCTTTCGCGGGGGGAAAGAGACCCAGTACTTC. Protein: CASSFRGGKETQYF. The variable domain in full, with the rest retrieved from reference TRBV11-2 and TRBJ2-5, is EAGVAQSPRYKIIEKRQSVAFWCNPISGHATLYWYQQILGQGPKLLIQFQNNGVVDDSQLPKDRFSAERLKGVDSTLKIQPAKLEDSAVYLCASSFRGGKETQYFGPGTRLLVL.